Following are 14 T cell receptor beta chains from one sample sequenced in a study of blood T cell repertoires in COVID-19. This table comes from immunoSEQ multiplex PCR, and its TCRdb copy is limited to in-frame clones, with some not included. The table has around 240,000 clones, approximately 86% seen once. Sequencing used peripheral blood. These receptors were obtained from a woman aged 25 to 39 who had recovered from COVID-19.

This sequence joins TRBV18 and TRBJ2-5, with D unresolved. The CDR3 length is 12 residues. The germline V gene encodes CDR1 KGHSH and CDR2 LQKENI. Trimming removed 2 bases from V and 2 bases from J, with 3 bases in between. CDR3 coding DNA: TGTGCCAGCTCACCAGAGCAAGAGACCCAGTACTTC. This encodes CASSPEQETQYF.

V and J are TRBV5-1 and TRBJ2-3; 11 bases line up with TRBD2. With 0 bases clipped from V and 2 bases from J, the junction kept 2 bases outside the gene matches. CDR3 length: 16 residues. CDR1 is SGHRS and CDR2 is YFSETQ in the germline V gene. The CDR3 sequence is CASSLELAGDTDTQYF. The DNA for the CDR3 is TGCGCCAGCAGCTTGGAACTAGCGGGGGACACAGATACGCAGTATTTT.

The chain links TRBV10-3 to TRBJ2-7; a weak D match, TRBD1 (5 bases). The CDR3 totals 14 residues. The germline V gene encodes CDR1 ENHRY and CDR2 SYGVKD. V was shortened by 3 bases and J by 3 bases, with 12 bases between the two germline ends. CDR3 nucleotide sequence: TGTGCCATCAGTGATTTAGGACAAGACTACGAGCAGTACTTC. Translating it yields CAISDLGQDYEQYF.

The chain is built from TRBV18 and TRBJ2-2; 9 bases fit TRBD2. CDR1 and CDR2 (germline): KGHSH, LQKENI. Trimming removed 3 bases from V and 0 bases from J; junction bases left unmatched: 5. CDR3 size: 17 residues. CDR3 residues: CASSPIAGVANTGELFF. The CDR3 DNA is TGTGCCAGCTCACCTATAGCGGGGGTAGCGAACACCGGGGAGCTGTTTTTT.

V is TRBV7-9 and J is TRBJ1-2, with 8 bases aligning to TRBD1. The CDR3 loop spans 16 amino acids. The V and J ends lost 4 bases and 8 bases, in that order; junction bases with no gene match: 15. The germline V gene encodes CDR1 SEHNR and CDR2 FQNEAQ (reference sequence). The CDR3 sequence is CASSSTDREAFEGYTF. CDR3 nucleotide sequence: TGTGCCAGCAGCTCGACGGACAGGGAGGCATTCGAGGGCTACACCTTC.

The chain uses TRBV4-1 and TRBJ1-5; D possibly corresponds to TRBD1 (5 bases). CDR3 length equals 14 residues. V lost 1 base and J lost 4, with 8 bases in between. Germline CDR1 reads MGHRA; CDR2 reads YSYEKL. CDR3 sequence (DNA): TGCGCCAGCAGCCAAGTAGGGGTTAATCAGCCCCAGCATTTT. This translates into CASSQVGVNQPQHF.

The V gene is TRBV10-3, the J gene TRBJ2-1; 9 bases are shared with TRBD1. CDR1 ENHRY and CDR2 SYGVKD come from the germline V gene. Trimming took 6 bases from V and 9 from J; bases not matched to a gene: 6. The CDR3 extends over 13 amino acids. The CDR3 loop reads CAIRTTGGGEQFF. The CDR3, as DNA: TGTGCCATCAGGACGACAGGGGGAGGTGAGCAGTTCTTC.

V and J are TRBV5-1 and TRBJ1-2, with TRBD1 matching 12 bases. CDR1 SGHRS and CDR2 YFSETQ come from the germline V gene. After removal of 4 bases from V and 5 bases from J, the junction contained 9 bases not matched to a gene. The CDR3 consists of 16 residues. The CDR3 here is CASSPVPGQGAYGYTF. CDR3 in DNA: TGCGCCAGCAGCCCAGTCCCGGGACAGGGGGCGTATGGCTACACCTTC.

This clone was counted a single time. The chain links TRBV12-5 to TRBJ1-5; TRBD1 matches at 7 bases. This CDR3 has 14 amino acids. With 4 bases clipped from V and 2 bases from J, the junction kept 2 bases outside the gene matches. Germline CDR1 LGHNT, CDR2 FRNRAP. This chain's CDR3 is CASGSGQGNQPQHF. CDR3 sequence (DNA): TGTGCTAGTGGTTCCGGACAGGGCAATCAGCCCCAGCATTTT.

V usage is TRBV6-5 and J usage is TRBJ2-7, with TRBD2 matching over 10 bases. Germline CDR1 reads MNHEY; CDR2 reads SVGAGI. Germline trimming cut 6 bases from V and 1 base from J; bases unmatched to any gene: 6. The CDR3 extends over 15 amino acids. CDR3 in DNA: TGTGCCAGCAGCCAATCTAGCGGGGGATCCTACGAGCAGTACTTC. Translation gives CASSQSSGGSYEQYF.

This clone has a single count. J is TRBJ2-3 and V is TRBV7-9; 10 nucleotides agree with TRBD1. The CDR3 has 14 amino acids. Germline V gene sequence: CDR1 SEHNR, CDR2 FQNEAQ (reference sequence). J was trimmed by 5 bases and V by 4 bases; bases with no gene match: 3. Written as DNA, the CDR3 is TGTGCCAGCAGCTCCGGGACAGGGGAAGATACGCAGTATTTT. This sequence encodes CASSSGTGEDTQYF. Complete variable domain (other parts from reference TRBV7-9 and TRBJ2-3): DTGVSQNPRHKITKRGQNVTFRCDPISEHNRLYWYRQTLGQGPEFLTYFQNEAQLEKSRLLSDRFSAERPKGSFSTLEIQRTEQGDSAMYLCASSSGTGEDTQYFGPGTRLTVL.

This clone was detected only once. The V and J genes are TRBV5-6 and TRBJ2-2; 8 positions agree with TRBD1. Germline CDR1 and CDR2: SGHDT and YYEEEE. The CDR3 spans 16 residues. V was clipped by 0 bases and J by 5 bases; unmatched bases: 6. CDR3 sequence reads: CASSLVGQVGTGELFF. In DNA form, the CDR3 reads TGTGCCAGCAGCTTGGTGGGACAGGTTGGAACCGGGGAGCTGTTTTTT.

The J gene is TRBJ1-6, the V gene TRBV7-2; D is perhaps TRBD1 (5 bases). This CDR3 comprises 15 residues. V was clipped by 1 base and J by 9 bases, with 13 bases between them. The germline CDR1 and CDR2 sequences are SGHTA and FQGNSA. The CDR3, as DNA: TGTGCCAGCAGCTTAGGGGTGGGGCTACCTTCACCCCTCCACTTT. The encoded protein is CASSLGVGLPSPLHF.

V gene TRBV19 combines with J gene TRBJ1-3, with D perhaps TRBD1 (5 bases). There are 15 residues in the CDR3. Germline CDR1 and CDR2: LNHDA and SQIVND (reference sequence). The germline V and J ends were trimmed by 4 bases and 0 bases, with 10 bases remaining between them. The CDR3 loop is CASSTRQHSGNTIYF. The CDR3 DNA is TGTGCCAGTAGTACCCGACAGCACTCTGGAAACACCATATATTTT.